This passage covers 30 T cell receptor beta chains from one sample sequenced in a study of T-cell reconstitution after alpha-beta-depleted transplantation in children. TCRbeta library construction was performed incorporating unique molecular identifiers. A single record per CDR3 protein comes from TCRdb applying MiXCR to the PCR reads. This table has 640,000 or so distinct CDR3 sequences, approximately 15% appearing once. The material sequenced was PBMCs from the stem cell graft donor, taken from the stem cell graft. The receptors shown here come from a human donor who donated a stem cell graft to a child with acute myeloid leukemia.

The chain couples TRBV3-1 to TRBJ1-4; 7 bases are a match to TRBD1. Germline V CDR1 and CDR2: LGHDT, YNNKEL (reference sequence). This CDR3 is 16 amino acids long. The junction had 9 bases not matched to a gene; V was cut back by 5 bases and J by 3 bases. CDR3 loop: CASSARGTAANEKLFF. In DNA form, the CDR3 reads TGTGCCAGCAGCGCTCGGGGGACAGCGGCTAATGAAAAACTGTTTTTT.

This sequence joins TRBV18 and TRBJ2-1; 8 bases agree with TRBD1. CDR1 and CDR2 from the germline V gene are KGHSH and LQKENI. J gave up 5 bases and V 3 bases, and 6 bases lay outside the gene matches. The CDR3 consists of 15 residues. For the CDR3, the DNA is TGTGCCAGCTCACCTAACCTGGACAGGGACAATGAGCAGTTCTTC. It specifies CASSPNLDRDNEQFF.

This clonotype was recorded many times. The chain carries TRBV20-1 and TRBJ2-3; D is uncertain. In germline, CDR1 is DFQATT, CDR2 SNEGSKA (reference sequence). V dropped 1 base and J dropped 0 bases, with 8 bases sitting between them. CDR3 length equals 14 residues. For the CDR3, the DNA is TGCAGTGCTAGAGCGGAGACTAGCACAGATACGCAGTATTTT. Amino acids: CSARAETSTDTQYF.

This clonotype has only a few counts. At one end the junction does not follow the germline gene, possibly because of a read error. This chain joins TRBV7-2 and TRBJ1-1; no clear D. The CDR3 is 13 residues long. The V gene's germline CDR1 is SGHTA and CDR2 FQGNSA. CDR3 in DNA: TGTGCCAGCAGATTAGAAACCCACACTGAAGCTTTCTTT. It codes for CASRLETHTEAFF.

This clonotype was seen at least ten times. In DNA form, the CDR3 reads TGCAGTGCCGGGACAGTGGACTATGGCTACACCTTC. Translation: CSAGTVDYGYTF. The rearrangement joins TRBV20-1 to TRBJ1-2; 7 bases agree with TRBD1. Trimming removed 6 bases from V and 3 bases from J; junction bases left unmatched: 4. The germline V gene encodes CDR1 DFQATT and CDR2 SNEGSKA (reference sequence). This CDR3 spans 12 amino acids.

This clonotype was detected ten times or more. The chain links TRBV24-1 to TRBJ2-3; tentatively, D is TRBD1 (7 bases). Germline CDR1 is KGHDR and CDR2 is SFDVKD. Trimming stripped 5 bases from V and 4 bases from J, with 12 bases between. The CDR3 is made up of 14 amino acids. In DNA, the CDR3 is TGTGCCACCAGTGTCAGGGGGGAGGCAGATACGCAGTATTTT. Translation gives CATSVRGEADTQYF.

This clonotype was seen at least ten times. The chain couples TRBV29-1 to TRBJ2-1; D is perhaps TRBD1 (5 bases). The CDR3 covers 14 residues. Looked up from germline, CDR1 is SQVTM and CDR2 is ANQGSEA. Deletions cut 3 bases from V and 0 bases from J, with 9 bases between. Here the CDR3 reads CSVDQGNSYNEQFF. The DNA of the CDR3 is TGCAGCGTTGATCAGGGAAACTCCTACAATGAGCAGTTCTTC.

V gene TRBV20-1 combines with J gene TRBJ2-2, with 15 bases fitting TRBD2. The CDR3 is 15 residues long. Germline V CDR1 and CDR2: DFQATT, SNEGSKA (reference sequence). J gave up 7 bases and V 5 bases, and 5 bases lay outside the gene matches. CDR3 coding DNA: TGCAGTGCTCGGACTAGCGGGGGGGGTAACGGGGAGCTGTTTTTT. Residues: CSARTSGGGNGELFF.

V is TRBV25-1 and J is TRBJ1-2; D is ambiguous. V shed 1 base and J shed 7 bases, with 7 bases lying between them. The CDR3 totals 12 residues. Germline V gene sequence: CDR1 MGHDK, CDR2 SYGVNS. CDR3 sequence (DNA): TGTGCCAGCAGTGAATTTCAGGCTGGCTACACCTTC. It specifies CASSEFQAGYTF.

The CDR3 reads CASSVGQGKTGELFF. For the CDR3, the DNA is TGTGCCAGCAGCGTAGGACAGGGGAAGACCGGGGAGCTGTTTTTT. The V and J genes are TRBV21-1 and TRBJ2-2; the listed D gene, TRBD1, was not tested against the DNA. TRBV21-1 is shown as a pseudogene. The CDR3 contains 15 residues.

This clonotype was observed at least ten times. The chain combines TRBV29-1 with TRBJ2-7; D uncertain. The CDR3 is 12 residues long. V lost 6 bases and J lost 1, with 10 bases in between. Germline assignment: CDR1 SQVTM and CDR2 ANQGSEA. CDR3 region: CSVRDTSYEQYF. The CDR3 DNA reads as TGCAGCGTCCGAGACACTTCCTACGAGCAGTACTTC.

V is TRBV7-8 and J is TRBJ2-7, with D perhaps matching TRBD1 (6 bases). Trimming shortened V by 5 bases and J by 1 base, and 9 bases separated the two germline ends. CDR3 length equals 13 residues. Germline-derived CDR1 and CDR2 are SGHVS and FQNEAQ. The CDR3 protein is CASSMDRSYEQYF. CDR3 sequence (DNA): TGTGCCAGCAGCATGGACAGATCCTACGAGCAGTACTTC.

This clonotype turned up a few times. This chain joins TRBV27 and TRBJ2-2, with a weak D call TRBD1 (6 bases). The germline V gene encodes CDR1 MNHEY and CDR2 SMNVEV (reference sequence). This CDR3 is built from 15 residues. V was shortened by 0 bases and J by 5 bases, with 10 bases between the two germline ends. The CDR3 loop is CASSLSTQGTGELFF. In nucleotides, the CDR3 is TGTGCCAGCAGTTTATCGACACAGGGAACCGGGGAGCTGTTTTTT.

The V call is TRBV7-9, the J call TRBJ1-2; D is uncertain. Deletions cut 5 bases from V and 5 bases from J, with 15 bases between. Germline CDR1 is SEHNR and CDR2 is FQNEAQ (reference sequence). CDR3 length equals 14 residues. CDR3 sequence (DNA): TGTGCCAGCAGCGTACGGGGAAGTCTATATGGCTACACCTTC. Translating it yields CASSVRGSLYGYTF.

This clonotype appeared a few times. The chain combines TRBV25-1 with TRBJ2-4; a possible D gene is TRBD1 (6 bases). The CDR3 is 13 amino acids. CDR1 and CDR2 (germline): MGHDK, SYGVNS. V lost 6 bases, J lost 4 bases, and 10 bases lay in between. The CDR3 DNA is TGTGCCAGCAGCGGGACACCGAAAAACATTCAGTACTTC. Its protein is CASSGTPKNIQYF.

This clonotype occurred once. Here the CDR3 reads CASSLGGGRDDYGYTF. The DNA of the CDR3 is TGTGCCAGCAGCTTAGGTGGGGGCAGGGACGACTATGGCTACACCTTC. V is TRBV13 and J is TRBJ1-2, with D maybe TRBD1 (6 bases). The CDR3 runs to 16 residues. V shed 0 bases and J shed 3 bases, with 14 bases lying between them. The germline V gene encodes CDR1 PRHDT and CDR2 FYEKMQ (reference sequence).

This sequence joins TRBV1 and TRBJ1-1. TRBV1 is termed a pseudogene. This CDR3 has 14 amino acids. The CDR3 DNA reads as TGCACCAGCAGCCAACTAAGGCGGGGCACTGAAGCTTTCTTT. It is translated as CTSSQLRRGTEAFF.

This clonotype occurred a few times. The rearrangement links TRBV7-3 to TRBJ2-7; D ambiguous. Germline CDR1 reads SGHTA; CDR2 reads FQGTGA. V lost 0 bases, J lost 7 bases, and 10 bases lay in between. This CDR3 is 13 amino acids long. The CDR3 nucleotides read TGTGCCAGCAGCTTAACGTCCGGCGAGGAGCAGTACTTC. Translated, it gives CASSLTSGEEQYF.

Only a few counts were recorded for this clonotype. This sequence joins TRBV5-1 and TRBJ2-2; D is ambiguous. Trimming stripped 6 bases from V and 6 bases from J, with 6 bases between. The CDR3 runs 11 residues. CDR1 is SGHRS, CDR2 YFSETQ, per germline. The CDR3 reads CASKSSGELFF. Here the CDR3 DNA reads TGCGCCAGCAAATCGTCCGGGGAGCTGTTTTTT. The full variable domain, with the rest looked up from reference TRBV5-1 and TRBJ2-2, is KAGVTQTPRYLIKTRGQQVTLSCSPISGHRSVSWYQQTPGQGLQFLFEYFSETQRNKGNFPGRFSGRQFSNSRSEMNVSTLELGDSALYLCASKSSGELFFGEGSRLTVL.

This clonotype has a count of ten or more. This chain links TRBV7-8 with TRBJ1-1; D unresolved. The CDR3 sequence is 11 residues long. Germline V gene sequence: CDR1 SGHVS, CDR2 FQNEAQ. V was trimmed by 2 bases and J by 5 bases, leaving 3 bases between them. CDR3 DNA sequence: TGTGCCAGCAGCTTATGGACTGAAGCTTTCTTT. Translated, it gives CASSLWTEAFF. The full variable domain, completed using reference TRBV7-8 and TRBJ1-1, is GAGVSQSPRYKVAKRGQDVALRCDPISGHVSLFWYQQALGQGPEFLTYFQNEAQLDKSGLPSDRFFAERPEGSVSTLKIQRTQQEDSAVYLCASSLWTEAFFGQGTRLTVV.

The sample holds many counts of this clonotype. This chain uses TRBV5-1 with TRBJ2-3, with TRBD2 matching 8 bases. CDR1 is SGHRS and CDR2 is YFSETQ in the germline V gene. The trim removed 5 bases at V and 4 bases at J, leaving 6 bases unmatched. CDR3 length equals 14 residues. The CDR3 nucleotides are TGCGCCAGCAGTTACGGACTAGCAGCAGATACGCAGTATTTT. This translates into CASSYGLAADTQYF.

This clonotype was detected ten times or more. CDR3 sequence: CASSKARTAGDTQYF. As DNA, the CDR3 is TGTGCCAGCAGCAAAGCTCGGACTGCTGGAGATACGCAGTATTTT. This rearrangement joins TRBV21-1 to TRBJ2-3; TRBD2 is the table's D call and was not checked against the DNA. TRBV21-1 is a pseudogene locus. The CDR3 covers 15 residues.

This sequence joins TRBV5-1 and TRBJ2-7; D may be TRBD1 (6 bases). Germline V gene sequence: CDR1 SGHRS, CDR2 YFSETQ. The CDR3 has 15 amino acids. Trimming left V 0 bases short and J 5 bases short, with 15 bases between. This chain's CDR3 is CASSLEDRLFHEQYF. The CDR3 bases are TGCGCCAGCAGCTTGGAAGACAGGTTGTTCCACGAGCAGTACTTC.

Comments on this clonotype: The germline gene is not matched at one end of the junction; a read error may be the cause. V and J are TRBV7-2 and TRBJ1-1; D is ambiguous. Germline values: CDR1 SGHTA, CDR2 FQGNSA. The CDR3 runs to 14 residues. CDR3 bases: TGTGCCAGCAGCTTCCAGTCCAGAGAAACTGAAGCTATCTTT. Its protein product is CASSFQSRETEAIF.

The table lists this clonotype with many counts. The chain carries TRBV6-5 and TRBJ2-2; 7 bases fit TRBD1. This CDR3 has 15 amino acids. Germline CDR1 MNHEY, CDR2 SVGAGI. Trimming at V came to 2 bases and at J to 3 bases, leaving 3 bases not matched to a gene. The CDR3 sequence: CASSYRGLDTGELFF. The CDR3 DNA sequence: TGTGCCAGCAGTTACAGGGGGCTGGACACCGGGGAGCTGTTTTTT.

In its sample, this clonotype was seen a few times. This chain joins TRBV28 and TRBJ2-1, with D possibly being TRBD1 (6 bases). CDR1 MDHEN and CDR2 SYDVKM come from the germline V gene. V was clipped by 11 bases and J by 2 bases, with 19 bases between them. The CDR3 extends over 15 amino acids. CDR3 DNA: TGTGCCTCCTCAAGGGCCCGACAGGCCTACAATGAGCAGTTCTTC. Translated: CASSRARQAYNEQFF. The full variable domain, completed using reference TRBV28 and TRBJ2-1, is DVKVTQSSRYLVKRTGEKVFLECVQDMDHENMFWYRQDPGLGLRLIYFSYDVKMKEKGDIPEGYSVSREKKERFSLILESASTNQTSMYLCASSRARQAYNEQFFGPGTRLTVL.

This clonotype was detected many times. The V call is TRBV29-1, the J call TRBJ1-2; unclear D gene. Trimming pared 7 bases from V and 2 bases from J, leaving 14 bases between. The CDR3 consists of 13 residues. The germline V gene encodes CDR1 SQVTM and CDR2 ANQGSEA. The DNA of the CDR3 is TGCAGCGCCTACCCGGGTTCCAACTATGGCTACACCTTC. Translating it yields CSAYPGSNYGYTF.

Note on this clonotype: A much more abundant neighbour one base away suggests this may be a read error. This chain connects TRBV25-1 to TRBJ1-2; a possible D gene is TRBD1 (5 bases). Germline CDR1 reads MGHDK; CDR2 reads SYGVNS. The CDR3 has 12 amino acids. In DNA, the CDR3 is TGTGCCAGTCAGGGCGATAGCTATGGCGACACCTTC. Translating gives CASQGDSYGDTF.

In its sample, this clonotype was seen a few times. The chain joins TRBV12-3 or TRBV12-4 to TRBJ1-2, with TRBD1 identical over 9 bases. With 6 bases clipped from V and 0 bases from J, the junction kept 11 bases outside the gene matches. This CDR3 comprises 17 residues. The CDR3 nucleotides are TGTGCCAGCAGACCCGGACAGGGGCAACCCACTAACTATGGCTACACCTTC. Encoded protein: CASRPGQGQPTNYGYTF.

J is TRBJ2-3 and V is TRBV6-5; 7 bases fit TRBD1. Germline V CDR1 and CDR2: MNHEY, SVGAGI. This CDR3 comprises 16 residues. The V segment lost 2 bases and the J segment 0 bases; nucleotides outside the gene matches: 5. The CDR3 loop reads CASSYTGTASTDTQYF. DNA for the CDR3: TGTGCCAGCAGTTACACCGGGACAGCTAGCACAGATACGCAGTATTTT.